These 7 T cell receptor beta chains were sequenced from one sample in a study of shared clonotypes between healthy human individuals. Assay used: immunoSEQ multiplex PCR; TCRdb lists only in-frame clones, some missing. The data show some 1,900,000 clones, about 95% seen once. Cells designated naive CD8 were CD45RO-negative and were positively selected for CCR7, with terminally differentiated effector memory CD45RA+ cells excluded. Source material: naive CD8+ T cells sorted from blood. These receptors all stem from a man aged 18 to 30 in good health.

V is TRBV7-9 and J is TRBJ2-7; D is uncertain. The CDR3 length is 12 residues. Germline-derived CDR1 and CDR2 are SEHNR and FQNEAQ (reference sequence). CDR3 amino acids: CVILDGAYEQYF. The CDR3 bases are TGTGTTATACTGGACGGCGCCTACGAGCAGTACTTC. Full variable domain (remainder filled in from reference TRBV7-9 and TRBJ2-7): DTGVSQNPRHKITKRGQNVTFRCDPISEHNRLYWYRQTLGQGPEFLTYFQNEAQLEKSRLLSDRFSAERPKGSFSTLEIQRTEQGDSAMYLCVILDGAYEQYFGPGTRLTVT.

This sequence joins TRBV28 and TRBJ2-7; no definite D call. The ends were cut back, 8 bases at V and 3 bases at J, with 17 bases in the middle. CDR1 and CDR2 from the germline V gene are MDHEN and SYDVKM. The CDR3 runs 14 residues. This CDR3 reads CASVPIDGNYEQYF. CDR3 DNA: TGTGCCAGCGTACCGATCGATGGGAACTACGAGCAGTACTTC.

The chain uses TRBV9 and TRBJ2-3; 9 nucleotides match TRBD2. This CDR3 has 17 amino acids. V was pared by 1 base and J by 2 bases, with 8 bases of the junction left unmatched. The germline V gene encodes CDR1 SGDLS and CDR2 YYNGEE. This chain's CDR3 is CASSVSSGSSSTDTQYF. DNA of the CDR3: TGTGCCAGCAGCGTAAGTAGCGGGAGCTCCTCCACAGATACGCAGTATTTT.

With regard to this clone: The identical CDR3 is also encoded by other nucleotide sequences in the sample. This rearrangement joins TRBV6-5 to TRBJ2-7, with D possibly being TRBD2 (6 bases). Trimming pared 4 bases from V and 2 bases from J, leaving 9 bases between. The CDR3 sequence is 13 residues long. Germline assignment: CDR1 MNHEY and CDR2 SVGAGI. The CDR3 DNA reads as TGTGCCAGCAGTTTTAGCGGTGCCTACGAGCAGTACTTC. Its translation is CASSFSGAYEQYF.

On this clone: Other DNA sequences in the same sample also yield this CDR3. The V call is TRBV4-3, the J call TRBJ2-7; 7 nucleotides line up with TRBD2. The V gene's germline CDR1 is LGHNA and CDR2 YSLEER. Trimming cost V 0 bases and J 3 bases; bases outside gene matches: 2. The CDR3 extends over 14 amino acids. The CDR3 reads CASSQELASYEQYF. CDR3 sequence (DNA): TGCGCCAGCAGCCAAGAACTAGCGAGCTACGAGCAGTACTTC.

The chain employs TRBV5-6 and TRBJ2-3, with D unresolved. The V end lost 6 bases, the J end lost 4 bases, and 9 bases lay between the germline ends. The CDR3 is 12 residues long. CDR1 SGHDT and CDR2 YYEEEE come from the germline V gene. Here the CDR3 reads CASTEFADTQYF. The CDR3, as DNA: TGTGCCAGCACCGAATTCGCAGATACGCAGTATTTT.

The chain joins TRBV2 to TRBJ2-3; TRBD2 aligns across 11 bases. Trimming cost V 8 bases and J 2 bases; bases outside gene matches: 3. The CDR3 length is 14 residues. Germline CDR1 and CDR2: SNHLY and FYNNEI. DNA of the CDR3: TGTGCCAGCTTAGCGGGGGGGATCACAGATACGCAGTATTTT. Translated: CASLAGGITDTQYF.